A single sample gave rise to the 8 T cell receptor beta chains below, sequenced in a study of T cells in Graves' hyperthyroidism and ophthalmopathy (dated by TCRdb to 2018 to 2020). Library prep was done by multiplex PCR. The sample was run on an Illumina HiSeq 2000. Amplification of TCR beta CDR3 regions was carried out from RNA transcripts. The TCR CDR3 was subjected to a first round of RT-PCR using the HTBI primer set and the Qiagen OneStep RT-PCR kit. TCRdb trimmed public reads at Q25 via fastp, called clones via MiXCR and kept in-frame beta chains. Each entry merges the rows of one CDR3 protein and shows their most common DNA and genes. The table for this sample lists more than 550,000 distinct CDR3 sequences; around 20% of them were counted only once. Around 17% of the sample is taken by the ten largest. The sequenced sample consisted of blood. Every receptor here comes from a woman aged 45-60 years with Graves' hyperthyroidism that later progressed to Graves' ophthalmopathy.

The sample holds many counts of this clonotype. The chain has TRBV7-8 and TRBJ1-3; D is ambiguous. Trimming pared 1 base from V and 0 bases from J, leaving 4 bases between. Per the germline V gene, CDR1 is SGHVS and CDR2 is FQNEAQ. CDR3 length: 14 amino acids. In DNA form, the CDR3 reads TGTGCCAGCAGCTTAGTGCGCTCTGGAAACACCATATATTTT. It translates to CASSLVRSGNTIYF.

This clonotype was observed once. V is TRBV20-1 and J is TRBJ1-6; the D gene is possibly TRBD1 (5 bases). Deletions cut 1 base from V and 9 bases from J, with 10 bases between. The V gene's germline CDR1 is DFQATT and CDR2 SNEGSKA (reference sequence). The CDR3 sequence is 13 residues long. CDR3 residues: CSARGAGRSPLHF. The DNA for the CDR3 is TGCAGTGCTAGAGGGGCAGGGCGTTCACCCCTCCACTTT.

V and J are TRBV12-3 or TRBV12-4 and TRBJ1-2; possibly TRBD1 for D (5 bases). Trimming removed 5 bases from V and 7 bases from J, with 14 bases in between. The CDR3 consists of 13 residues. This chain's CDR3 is CASSAPSRVGYTF. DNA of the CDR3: TGTGCCAGCAGTGCTCCCAGCAGGGTTGGCTACACCTTC.

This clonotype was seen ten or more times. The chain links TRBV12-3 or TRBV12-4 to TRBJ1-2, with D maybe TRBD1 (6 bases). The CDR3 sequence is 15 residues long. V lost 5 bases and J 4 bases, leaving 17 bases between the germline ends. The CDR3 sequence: CASSPQGLRAYGYTF. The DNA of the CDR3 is TGTGCCAGCAGTCCCCAGGGGTTACGTGCCTATGGCTACACCTTC.

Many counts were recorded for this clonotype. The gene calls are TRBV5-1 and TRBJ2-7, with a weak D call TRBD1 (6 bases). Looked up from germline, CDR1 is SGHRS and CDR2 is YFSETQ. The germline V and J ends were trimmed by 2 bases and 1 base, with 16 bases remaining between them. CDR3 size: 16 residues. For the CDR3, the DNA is TGCGCCAGCAGCTTACCCACAGGGTTTAGGTCCTACGAGCAGTACTTC. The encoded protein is CASSLPTGFRSYEQYF. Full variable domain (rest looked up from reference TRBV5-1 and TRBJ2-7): KAGVTQTPRYLIKTRGQQVTLSCSPISGHRSVSWYQQTPGQGLQFLFEYFSETQRNKGNFPGRFSGRQFSNSRSEMNVSTLELGDSALYLCASSLPTGFRSYEQYFGPGTRLTVT.

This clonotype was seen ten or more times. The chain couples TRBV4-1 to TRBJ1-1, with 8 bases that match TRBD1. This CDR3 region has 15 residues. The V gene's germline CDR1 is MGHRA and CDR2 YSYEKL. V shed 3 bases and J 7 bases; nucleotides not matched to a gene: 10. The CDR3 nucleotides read TGCGCCAGCAGCCATCCCTGGACAGGGCCAAATGAAGCTTTCTTT. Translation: CASSHPWTGPNEAFF.

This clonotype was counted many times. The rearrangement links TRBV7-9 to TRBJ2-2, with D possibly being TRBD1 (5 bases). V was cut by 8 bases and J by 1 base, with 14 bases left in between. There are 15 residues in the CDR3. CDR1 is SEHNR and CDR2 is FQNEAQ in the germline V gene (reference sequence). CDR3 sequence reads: CASARPGLNTGELFF. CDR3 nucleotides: TGTGCCAGCGCTCGCCCAGGGTTGAACACCGGGGAGCTGTTTTTT.

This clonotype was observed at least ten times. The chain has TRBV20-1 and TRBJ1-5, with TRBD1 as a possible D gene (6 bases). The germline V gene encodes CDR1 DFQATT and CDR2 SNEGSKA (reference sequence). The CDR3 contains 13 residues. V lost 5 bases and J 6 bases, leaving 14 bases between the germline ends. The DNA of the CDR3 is TGCAGTGCTTCCCCAGGGGTGGGTCAGCCCCAGCATTTT. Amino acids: CSASPGVGQPQHF.